This T cell receptor (beta chain) was sequenced for a study of human T cells and chemical hapten exposure. Study-wide results and limits: TCRs at high frequency, those above 1 in 1000, did not change with DPC sensitization.

Time point here: patch test 2, 6 weeks after DPC sensitization. Specified treatment: therapeutic diphenylcyclopropenone sensitization with weekly scalp DPC. Ahead of applying each patch test, blood was sampled. This clonotype came up many times. The antigen is unknown. Each CDR3 protein is one row after TCRdb ran MiXCR on the RACE reads. In the table there are about 54,000 distinct CDR3 sequences, 8.5% to 10% of which are singletons. There are 12 residues in the CDR3. V lost 5 bases, J lost 4 bases, and 7 bases lay in between. Per germline, CDR1 SGHAT and CDR2 FQNNGV. The chain employs TRBV11-2 and TRBJ2-3; no clear D gene. The clonotype originates from a woman between 50 and 59 years old with alopecia areata. Some clones in this sample may be carry-over from other donors' samples. This specimen was whole blood, taken in connection with sensitization to the hapten diphenylcyclopropenone (DPC). In DNA form, the CDR3 reads TGTGCCAGCAGCCGGAGCGCAGATACGCAGTATTTT. Translated: CASSRSADTQYF. The entire variable domain, with the rest obtained from reference TRBV11-2 and TRBJ2-3, is as follows: EAGVAQSPRYKIIEKRQSVAFWCNPISGHATLYWYQQILGQGPKLLIQFQNNGVVDDSQLPKDRFSAERLKGVDSTLKIQPAKLEDSAVYLCASSRSADTQYFGPGTRLTVL.